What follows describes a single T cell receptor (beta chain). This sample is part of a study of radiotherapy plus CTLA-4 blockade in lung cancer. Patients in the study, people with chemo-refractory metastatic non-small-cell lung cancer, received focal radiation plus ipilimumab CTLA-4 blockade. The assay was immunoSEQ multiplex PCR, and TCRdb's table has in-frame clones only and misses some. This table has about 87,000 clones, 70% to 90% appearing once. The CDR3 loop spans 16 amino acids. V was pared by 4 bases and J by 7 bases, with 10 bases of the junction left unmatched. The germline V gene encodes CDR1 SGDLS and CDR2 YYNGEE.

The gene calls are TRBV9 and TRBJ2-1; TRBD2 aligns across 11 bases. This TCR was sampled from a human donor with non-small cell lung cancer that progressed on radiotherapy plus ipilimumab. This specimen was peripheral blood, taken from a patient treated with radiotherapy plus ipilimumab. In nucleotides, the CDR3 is TGTGCCAGCAGCCCACACCTAGCGGGAGGTCGTAATGAGCAGTTCTTC. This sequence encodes CASSPHLAGGRNEQFF.